A selection of T cell receptor beta chains follows, all from one sample in a study of T-cell memory formation after mild COVID-19. TCRdb passed the 5' RACE reads through MiXCR, listing each CDR3 protein once. In the table there are around 53,000 distinct CDR3 sequences, 12% of which are singletons. Material for sequencing was PBMCs or a T cell subset sorted from them (not recorded which). The source is a man younger than 35 who had mild COVID-19 (a few samples of this study predate the infection). Cell type and time point are not known. Each CDR3 is given with its conserved first and last residue. The D gene is left open where the match is weak. Not every row has a clone size; where given, it reads once, few, many or a size class.

>TRBJ2-3|many|-|TRBV6-5
TGTGCCAGCAGTTTAAACGGGGCCCAAGATACGCAGTATTTT
CASSLNGAQDTQYF
>TRBJ2-1|-|TRBD1|TRBV7-2
TGTGCCAGCAACAATTTTCCGGGACAGGGGTACAATGAGCAGTTCTTC
CASNNFPGQGYNEQFF
>TRBJ1-2|-|-|TRBV4-3
TGCGCCAGCAGCCAAGATCGGGGGTCGGGCTATGGCTACACCTTC
CASSQDRGSGYGYTF
>TRBJ2-5|-|TRBD2|TRBV4-3
TGCGCCAGCAGCCAAGATTTCGGGGGGGAAGAGACCCAGTACTTC
CASSQDFGGEETQYF
>TRBJ1-1|few|-|TRBV7-9
TGTGCCAGCAGCCCCCACTCTGAGGTGACTGAAGCTTTCTTT
CASSPHSEVTEAFF
>TRBJ2-3|many|-|TRBV12-3/TRBV12-4
TGTGCCAGCAGTCCAAGTGGGGGGCTCGGTATAGATACGCAGTATTTT
CASSPSGGLGIDTQYF
>TRBJ2-5|-|-|TRBV5-1
TGCGCCAGCAGCGCGGCCGGGGCGGGGGAGACCCAGTACTTC
CASSAAGAGETQYF
>TRBJ2-3|many|-|TRBV6-4
TGTGCCAGCAGTGACACGTCGGGGAGCGCCACAGATACGCAGTATTTT
CASSDTSGSATDTQYF
>TRBJ2-7|large|TRBD1|TRBV20-1
TGCAGTGCTAGGACAGGGATCCGCTACGAGCAGTACTTC
CSARTGIRYEQYF
>TRBJ2-3|many|TRBD2|TRBV7-9
TGTGCCAGCAGCTTAGCGTGGGCTAGCGGCAGCACAGATACGCAGTATTTT
CASSLAWASGSTDTQYF
>TRBJ2-1|few|-|TRBV20-1
TGCAGTGCTAGAGAATGGGGACTTAGCTCCTACAATGAGCAGTTCTTC
CSAREWGLSSYNEQFF
>TRBJ2-3|many|-|TRBV12-3/TRBV12-4
TGTGCCAGCAGCACAGGGCAAGATACGCAGTATTTT
CASSTGQDTQYF
>TRBJ2-6|few|-|TRBV5-6
TGTGCCAGCAGCTGGGGGGCCGGGGCCAACGTCCTGACTTTC
CASSWGAGANVLTF
>TRBJ1-3|few|-|TRBV15
TGTGCCACCAGCAGTGGATGGGGGGTATCCGGAAACACCATATATTTT
CATSSGWGVSGNTIYF
>TRBJ2-1|once|-|TRBV20-1
TGCAGTGCTGTACATTCGAGCTCCTACAATGAGCAGTTCTTC
CSAVHSSSYNEQFF
>TRBJ2-1|few|-|TRBV12-3/TRBV12-4
TGTGCCAGCAGTGGGGAGAGGGAGCAGTTCTTC
CASSGEREQFF
>TRBJ2-5|many|TRBD2|TRBV12-3/TRBV12-4
TGTGCCAGCAGTCCGCGGCGGGGGGGCCTTTTCGTCGGGGATCGCGAGACCCAGTACTTC
CASSPRRGGLFVGDRETQYF
>TRBJ1-1|-|-|TRBV7-2
TGTGCCAGCAGCTTAGTCAGGAACACTGAAGCTTTCTTT
CASSLVRNTEAFF
>TRBJ2-3|-|TRBD2|TRBV12-3/TRBV12-4
TGTGCCAGCAGGCTAGCGGGGGGGCCGAGCACAGATACGCAGTATTTT
CASRLAGGPSTDTQYF
>TRBJ1-6|few|TRBD1|TRBV2
TGTGCCAGCAGTCTACGGACAGGGGGTGGACCCCTCCACTTT
CASSLRTGGGPLHF
>TRBJ1-5|few|TRBD1|TRBV6-6
TGTGCCAGCAGTTTCTGGACAGGGCATAGCAATCAGCCCCAGCATTTT
CASSFWTGHSNQPQHF
>TRBJ2-3|few|-|TRBV4-1
TGCGCCAGCAGCCAAGAATCCAGTCCAAGCACAGATACGCAGTATTTT
CASSQESSPSTDTQYF
>TRBJ2-1|many|-|TRBV4-3
TGCGCCAGCAGCCAGGAAGACAGGTACTCCTACAATGAGCAGTTCTTC
CASSQEDRYSYNEQFF
>TRBJ1-1|-|TRBD1|TRBV7-2
TGTGCCAGCAGTTCAGGGGGGCTGGAAGCTTTCTTT
CASSSGGLEAFF
>TRBJ1-1|few|-|TRBV7-2
TGTGCCAGCAGCCCCAGGTTCCTGAACACTGAAGCTTTCTTT
CASSPRFLNTEAFF
>TRBJ2-3|-|-|TRBV10-3
TGTGCCATCAGTACGGGAAGCCATACGCAGTATTTT
CAISTGSHTQYF
>TRBJ2-5|many|-|TRBV3-1
TGTGCCAGCACTCCAGGGTTGGAGACCCAGTACTTC
CASTPGLETQYF
>TRBJ2-5|many|-|TRBV7-2
TGTGCCAGCAGCTTAAAGACCAGGTGGGAAGAGACCCAGTACTTC
CASSLKTRWEETQYF
>TRBJ2-7|-|TRBD1|TRBV6-5
TGTGCCAGCAGTTACGTAGGGGTAGGGGGCAGCGAGCAGTACTTC
CASSYVGVGGSEQYF
>TRBJ2-2|many|-|TRBV20-1
TGCAGTGCTAGAGATCTCGGGGGGCGACGGGGCACCGGGGAGCTGTTTTTT
CSARDLGGRRGTGELFF
>TRBJ2-5|-|-|TRBV7-2
TGTGCCAGCAGCTTAGCGCCCCAAGAGACCCAGTACTTC
CASSLAPQETQYF
>TRBJ2-3|-|-|TRBV7-3
TGTGCCAGCAGCTTAGTCCCCTACGGGGGATCTACAGATACGCAGTATTTT
CASSLVPYGGSTDTQYF